Sequencing of this T cell receptor (beta chain) was carried out in a study of cytomegalovirus exposure and HLA in healthy donors. Germline V gene lookup returns CDR1 MNHEY and CDR2 SMNVEV (reference sequence). The CDR3 is 17 residues long. V lost 3 bases to trimming and J lost 4 bases; unmatched junction nucleotides: 7. This PCR relied on a set of 60 Vbeta primers and 13 Jbeta primers. Repertoires were generated with immunoSEQ multiplex PCR, while TCRdb's copy carries only in-frame clones and drops some. The sample shows 150,000 to 200,000 clones, about 81% of them seen only once. The clonotype originates from a man between 18 and 29 years old in good health and CMV-seronegative. The chain uses TRBV27 and TRBJ2-1; 12 bases match TRBD2. Sample: PBMCs. This CDR3 reads CASSLRTLAGGYNEQFF. CDR3 sequence (DNA): TGTGCCAGCAGTTTGAGGACACTAGCGGGAGGATACAATGAGCAGTTCTTC.